This TCR beta chain appears in the sequencing data of a study of blood T cell repertoires in COVID-19. At the level of the study: Samples came from the United States, Italy and Spain, spanning acute and convalescent COVID-19. Sample material is recorded as cDNA or gDNA derived from T cells, B-cell-depleted T cells, or PBMCs.

V dropped 5 bases and J dropped 8 bases, with 15 bases sitting between them. CDR3 length: 13 amino acids. Germline V CDR1 and CDR2: SGHAT, FQNNGV. Original methodology: Nucleated cell number was recorded as an estimate derived from reference gene primer amplification. Sequenced by immunoSEQ multiplex PCR; TCRdb stores in-frame clones only, minus some. V, J and clone size derive from that table, while D and trimming were established from the DNA sequence. This sample has about 280,000 clones; 75% to 90% occur once, and the top ten carry 2.2%. This sequence originates from a woman aged 45-65 years who had recovered from COVID-19. The genes are TRBV11-2 and TRBJ1-2; no firm D call. The sequencing sample was made of peripheral blood. The CDR3 sequence is CASSPQHDTGYTF. The CDR3 bases are TGTGCCAGCAGCCCTCAGCATGACACAGGCTACACCTTC.